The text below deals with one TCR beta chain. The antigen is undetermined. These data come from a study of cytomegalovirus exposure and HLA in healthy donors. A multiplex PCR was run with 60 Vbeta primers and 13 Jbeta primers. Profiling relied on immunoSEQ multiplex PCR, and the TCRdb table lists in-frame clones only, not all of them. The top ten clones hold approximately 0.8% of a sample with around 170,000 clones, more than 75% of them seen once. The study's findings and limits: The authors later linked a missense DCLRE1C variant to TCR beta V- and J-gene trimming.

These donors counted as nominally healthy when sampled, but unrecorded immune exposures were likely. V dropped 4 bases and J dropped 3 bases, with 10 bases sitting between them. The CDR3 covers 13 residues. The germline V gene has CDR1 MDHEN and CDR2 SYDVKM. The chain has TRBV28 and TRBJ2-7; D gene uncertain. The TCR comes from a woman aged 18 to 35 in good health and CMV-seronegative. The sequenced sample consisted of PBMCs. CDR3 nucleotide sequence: TGTGCCAGCAGTTCCCACGTACTCTACGAGCAGTACTTC. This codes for CASSSHVLYEQYF.